The 12 T cell receptor beta chains below come from one sample, sequenced in a study of OX40 agonist ivuxolimab in advanced cancers. Some clones are missing from TCRdb's copy, which holds only in-frame ones; the method was immunoSEQ multiplex PCR. The table includes tens of thousands of clones, 85% to 90% detected once. This specimen was CD4+ or CD8+ T cells sorted from blood, taken in a trial of the OX40 agonist ivuxolimab. The receptors were sampled from an adult with an advanced solid tumor such as melanoma, head and neck, liver or kidney cancer.

This chain connects TRBV10-3 to TRBJ2-1; tentatively, D is TRBD1 (6 bases). Trimming cost V 5 bases and J 9 bases, with 17 bases left between them. CDR1 ENHRY and CDR2 SYGVKD come from the germline V gene. The CDR3 consists of 14 residues. Here the CDR3 reads CAISPPGQHTEQFF. The CDR3 nucleotides are TGTGCCATCAGTCCCCCGGGACAACATACTGAGCAGTTCTTC.

The CDR3 reads CASSLAQPGEQYF. In DNA, the CDR3 is TGTGCCAGCAGCTTGGCCCAGCCAGGCGAGCAGTACTTC. V gene TRBV5-6 combines with J gene TRBJ2-7, with unresolved D. Trimming removed 0 bases at V and 6 bases at J, with 10 bases between. CDR3 length: 13 amino acids. Germline V gene data show CDR1 as SGHDT and CDR2 as YYEEEE.

The chain joins TRBV6-5 to TRBJ2-1; D possibly matches TRBD1 or TRBD2 (5 bases each). The V gene's germline CDR1 is MNHEY and CDR2 SVGAGI. Between the trimmed V and J ends, which lost 2 bases and 7 bases, there was a span of 15 bases. The CDR3 is made up of 15 amino acids. CDR3 region: CASSYRDDYRNEQFF. DNA for the CDR3: TGTGCCAGCAGTTACCGGGACGACTACAGGAATGAGCAGTTCTTC.

The chain links TRBV6-6 to TRBJ1-1; no firm D call. This CDR3 is built from 15 residues. The V end lost 2 bases, the J end lost 4 bases, and 14 bases lay between the germline ends. The germline V gene encodes CDR1 MNHNY and CDR2 SVGAGI (reference sequence). The CDR3 nucleotides read TGTGCCAGCAGTTACAGACCTGCCGCAGGCACTGAAGCTTTCTTT. Translated, it gives CASSYRPAAGTEAFF.

This chain joins TRBV28 and TRBJ2-7, with TRBD1 identical over 10 bases. Germline loops: CDR1 MDHEN, CDR2 SYDVKM. With 5 bases clipped from V and 3 bases from J, the junction kept 4 bases outside the gene matches. The CDR3 spans 14 residues. CDR3 residues: CASSKTGGSYEQYF. The CDR3 nucleotides are TGTGCCAGCAGTAAGACAGGGGGCAGCTACGAGCAGTACTTC.

The J gene is TRBJ2-1, the V gene TRBV28; D is uncertain. The CDR3 contains 12 residues. Germline V gene data show CDR1 as MDHEN and CDR2 as SYDVKM. Trimming stripped 2 bases from V and 9 bases from J, with 8 bases between. The CDR3 region is CASSLRYGEQFF. The DNA for the CDR3 is TGTGCCAGCAGTTTAAGGTATGGTGAGCAGTTCTTC.

The chain combines TRBV5-4 with TRBJ1-1, with TRBD1 as a possible D gene (5 bases). The length of the CDR3 is 9 residues. Trimming removed 8 bases at V and 10 bases at J, with 9 bases between. CDR1 is SGHNT and CDR2 is YYREEE in the germline V gene (reference sequence). CDR3 residues: CARGGAAFF. The CDR3 region has the DNA TGTGCCAGGGGAGGGGCAGCTTTCTTT.

The chain uses TRBV19 and TRBJ2-7; 8 bases agree with TRBD2. CDR1 is LNHDA, CDR2 SQIVND, per germline (reference sequence). Trimming took 7 bases from V and 7 from J; bases not matched to a gene: 12. The CDR3 loop spans 14 amino acids. In DNA form, the CDR3 reads TGTGCCAGTACCCCGGGGGGGGGCCTCCGGGAGCAGTACTTC. This translates into CASTPGGGLREQYF.

The chain uses TRBV5-1 and TRBJ1-4; 10 nucleotides align to TRBD1. The V gene end was trimmed by 4 bases and the J gene end by 5 bases; junction bases not matched to a gene: 5. CDR1 SGHRS and CDR2 YFSETQ come from the germline V gene. The CDR3 spans 15 residues. CDR3 residues: CASSHGDRGNEKLFF. CDR3 DNA: TGCGCCAGCAGCCACGGGGACAGGGGAAATGAAAAACTGTTTTTT.

Regarding this clone: At one of its ends the junction is not consistent with the germline gene, which may arise from a read error. This chain uses TRBV2 with TRBJ2-3; a weak D match, TRBD2 (7 bases). The CDR3 runs 17 residues. The V gene's germline CDR1 is SNHLY and CDR2 FYNNEI. The CDR3 spells CASSEGRLAVRGDTQYF. The CDR3 coding sequence is TGTGCCAGCAGCGAAGGCCGGCTAGCGGTAAGGGGGGATACGCAGTATTTT.

The chain uses TRBV7-3 and TRBJ2-5; D possibly corresponds to TRBD1 (5 bases). The V end was cut by 3 bases, the J end by 2 bases, with 7 bases between. Germline CDR1 SGHTA, CDR2 FQGTGA. The CDR3 loop spans 13 amino acids. The CDR3 DNA follows: TGTGCCAGCAGCTTGACAGTTCAAGAGACCCAGTACTTC. This gives the protein CASSLTVQETQYF. Based on the CDR3 plus reference TRBV7-3 and TRBJ2-5, the full variable domain is GAGVSQTPSNKVTEKGKYVELRCDPISGHTALYWYRQSLGQGPEFLIYFQGTGAADDSGLPNDRFFAVRPEGSVSTLKIQRTERGDSAVYLCASSLTVQETQYFGPGTRLLVL.

The chain carries TRBV9 and TRBJ2-2; no reliable D call. Germline V CDR1 and CDR2: SGDLS, YYNGEE. The CDR3 is 16 amino acids. The germline V and J ends were trimmed by 2 bases and 8 bases, with 19 bases remaining between them. CDR3: CASSVSSYPSLGELFF. The CDR3 region has the DNA TGTGCCAGCAGCGTTAGCTCGTACCCGTCGTTGGGGGAGCTGTTTTTT.